This TCR beta chain was captured by sequencing in a study of Ad26.COV2.S vaccination and SARS-CoV-2 variants. With 3 bases removed from V and 6 bases from J, the gap between germline ends came to 18 bases. Per the germline V gene, CDR1 is SGHDT and CDR2 is YYEEEE. This CDR3 contains 15 residues. TCRdb keeps only in-frame clones here, not all; method: immunoSEQ multiplex PCR. This table holds hundreds of thousands of clones, about 88% found once. Specified treatment: 15 to 20 received Ad26.COV2.S at low or high dose, single or two shots; about 5 received placebo; per-sample allocation not given. Repertoires come from day 63 after the first vaccine or placebo injection.

The V call is TRBV5-6, the J call TRBJ1-1; D might be TRBD1 (5 bases). Sequenced material: peripheral blood, taken in a trial of Ad26.COV2.S vaccine versus placebo. The clonotype originates from a person between 18 and 65 years old who received the Ad26.COV2.S COVID-19 vaccine or a placebo. The CDR3, as DNA: TGTGCCAGCAGCTCGGGGTGGGGGTCAAGGCCTGAAGCTTTCTTT. Its translation is CASSSGWGSRPEAFF.